Each of the 13 T cell receptor beta chains below was sequenced from the same sample in a study of early stage breast cancer tumors. The protocol was immunoSEQ multiplex PCR, while the TCRdb copy is restricted to in-frame clones and leaves out a portion. Here the sample spans some 29,000 clones, 84% being singletons. Sequenced input: blood. Receptors were obtained from a person between 50 and 60 years old with breast cancer.

This chain links TRBV9 with TRBJ2-7, with 8 bases fitting TRBD1. This CDR3 comprises 15 residues. Germline assignment: CDR1 SGDLS and CDR2 YYNGEE. After removal of 0 bases from V and 5 bases from J, the junction contained 7 bases not matched to a gene. CDR3 loop: CASSVVPRGLDEQYF. CDR3 DNA sequence: TGTGCCAGCAGCGTAGTTCCCAGGGGGCTAGACGAGCAGTACTTC.

The chain links TRBV5-6 to TRBJ1-5; no firm D call. Germline-derived CDR1 and CDR2 are SGHDT and YYEEEE. The CDR3 has 14 amino acids. Between the trimmed V and J ends, which lost 0 bases and 6 bases, there was a span of 10 bases. The CDR3 protein is CASSLGGSPQPQHF. CDR3 DNA sequence: TGTGCCAGCAGCTTGGGTGGATCTCCTCAGCCCCAGCATTTT.

The rearrangement joins TRBV27 to TRBJ1-2; D is ambiguous. Trimming removed 0 bases at V and 6 bases at J, with 17 bases between. Germline V CDR1 and CDR2: MNHEY, SMNVEV (reference sequence). This CDR3 has 16 residues. DNA of the CDR3: TGTGCCAGCAGTTTATCGATGAGGCTTGTTCGGAATGGCTACACCTTC. This gives the protein CASSLSMRLVRNGYTF.

This chain joins TRBV5-1 and TRBJ2-5, with 9 bases matching TRBD2. CDR3 length equals 15 residues. Trimming at V came to 1 base and at J to 2 bases, leaving 3 bases not matched to a gene. The germline gives CDR1 SGHRS, CDR2 YFSETQ. In DNA form, the CDR3 reads TGCGCCAGCAGCTTGCAAGCGGGGGGTCAAGAGACCCAGTACTTC. It is translated as CASSLQAGGQETQYF.

This chain connects TRBV13 to TRBJ2-2; 9 nucleotides line up with TRBD1. CDR1 and CDR2 (germline): PRHDT, FYEKMQ (reference sequence). Trimming cost V 6 bases and J 6 bases; bases outside gene matches: 5. The CDR3 has 14 residues. CDR3 nucleotide sequence: TGTGCCAGCAGGGGGCGACAGGGGGCCGGGGAGCTGTTTTTT. Protein sequence: CASRGRQGAGELFF. Using reference TRBV13 and TRBJ2-2 for the parts outside the CDR3, the full variable domain is AAGVIQSPRHLIKEKRETATLKCYPIPRHDTVYWYQQGPGQDPQFLISFYEKMQSDKGSIPDRFSAQQFSDYHSELNMSSLELGDSALYFCASRGRQGAGELFFGEGSRLTVL.

This clone was observed a single time. The rearrangement links TRBV25-1 to TRBJ1-1, with TRBD1 matching over 12 bases. The CDR3 extends over 14 amino acids. J lost 5 bases, V lost 6 bases, and 4 bases had no gene match. CDR1 MGHDK and CDR2 SYGVNS come from the germline V gene. The CDR3 sequence: CASRGTGGLTEAFF. In nucleotides, the CDR3 is TGTGCCAGCAGAGGGACAGGGGGCCTTACTGAAGCTTTCTTT.

This rearrangement joins TRBV7-3 to TRBJ2-1; the match to TRBD2 covers 8 bases. V was pared by 1 base and J by 11 bases, with 1 base of the junction left unmatched. CDR1 is SGHTA, CDR2 FQGTGA, per germline. The CDR3 totals 12 residues. Written as DNA, the CDR3 is TGTGCCAGCAGCTTAAGCGGGGGGAAGCAGTTCTTC. Protein: CASSLSGGKQFF.

This clone was seen only a few times. CDR3 sequence (DNA): TGCAGCGTTGATGGGGATTTCGATGAGCAGTTCTTC. Translation gives CSVDGDFDEQFF. The V gene is TRBV29-1, the J gene TRBJ2-1, with no clear D. Germline V gene sequence: CDR1 SQVTM, CDR2 ANQGSEA. The CDR3 extends over 12 amino acids. The V gene lost 3 bases and the J gene lost 8 bases, with 11 bases spanning the gap.

The chain combines TRBV28 with TRBJ2-4; TRBD1 agrees at 8 bases. The CDR3 runs to 16 residues. With 3 bases clipped from V and 5 bases from J, the junction kept 9 bases outside the gene matches. The germline V gene encodes CDR1 MDHEN and CDR2 SYDVKM. CDR3 coding DNA: TGTGCCAGCAGTTTCAGGGGGCGACTCACTGAAAACATTCAGTACTTC. Amino acid sequence: CASSFRGRLTENIQYF. Based on the CDR3 plus reference TRBV28 and TRBJ2-4, the full variable domain is DVKVTQSSRYLVKRTGEKVFLECVQDMDHENMFWYRQDPGLGLRLIYFSYDVKMKEKGDIPEGYSVSREKKERFSLILESASTNQTSMYLCASSFRGRLTENIQYFGAGTRLSVL.

The V call is TRBV13, the J call TRBJ2-2; 9 bases agree with TRBD1. The ends lost 5 bases at V and 6 bases at J; junction bases unmatched: 10. From germline, CDR1 is PRHDT and CDR2 FYEKMQ (reference sequence). The CDR3 extends over 16 amino acids. CDR3 protein: CASSTSDRGYAGELFF. The CDR3 bases are TGTGCCAGCAGCACATCCGACAGGGGGTACGCCGGGGAGCTGTTTTTT.

This chain links TRBV4-1 with TRBJ2-7; 10 bases fit TRBD2. The CDR3 has 16 amino acids. Germline CDR1 MGHRA, CDR2 YSYEKL. V shed 4 bases, J shed 7 bases, and the junction held 13 bases outside the gene matches. CDR3 loop: CASSPYTSGTSGEQYF. As DNA, the CDR3 is TGCGCCAGCAGCCCATACACTAGCGGGACTTCGGGGGAGCAGTACTTC.

This clone was seen more than once but under ten times. The chain combines TRBV29-1 with TRBJ1-2; D is perhaps TRBD1 (6 bases). The V and J ends lost 2 bases and 4 bases respectively, with 11 bases between them. The germline V gene has CDR1 SQVTM and CDR2 ANQGSEA. The CDR3 consists of 13 residues. The CDR3 nucleotides are TGCAGCGTTGAACCCAGGGGAACCTATGGCTACACCTTC. Translating it yields CSVEPRGTYGYTF.

This rearrangement joins TRBV30 to TRBJ2-7, with unresolved D. CDR1 GTSNPN and CDR2 SVGIG come from the germline V gene (reference sequence). Between the trimmed V and J ends, which lost 2 bases and 2 bases, there was a span of 16 bases. The CDR3 covers 15 residues. The CDR3 sequence is CAWSTTWTGAYEQYF. CDR3 in DNA: TGTGCCTGGAGTACTACTTGGACGGGTGCCTACGAGCAGTACTTC.